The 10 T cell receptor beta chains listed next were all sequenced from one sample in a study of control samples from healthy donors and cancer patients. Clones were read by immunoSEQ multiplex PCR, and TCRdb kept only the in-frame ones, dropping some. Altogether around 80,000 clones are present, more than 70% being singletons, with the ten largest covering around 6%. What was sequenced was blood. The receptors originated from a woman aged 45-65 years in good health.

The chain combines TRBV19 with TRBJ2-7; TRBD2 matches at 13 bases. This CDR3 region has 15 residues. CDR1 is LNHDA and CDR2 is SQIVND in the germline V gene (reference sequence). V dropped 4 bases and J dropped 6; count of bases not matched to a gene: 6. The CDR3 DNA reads TGTGCCAGTAGTACGAGCAGACTAGCGGGGGGCGAGCAGTACTTC. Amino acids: CASSTSRLAGGEQYF. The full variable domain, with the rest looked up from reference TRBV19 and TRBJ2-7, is DGGITQSPKYLFRKEGQNVTLSCEQNLNHDAMYWYRQDPGQGLRLIYYSQIVNDFQKGDIAEGYSVSREKKESFPLTVTSAQKNPTAFYLCASSTSRLAGGEQYFGPGTRLTVT.

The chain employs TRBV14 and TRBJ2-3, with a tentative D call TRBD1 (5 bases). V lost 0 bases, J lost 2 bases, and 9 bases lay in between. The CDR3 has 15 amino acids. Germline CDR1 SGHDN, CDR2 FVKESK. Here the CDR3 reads CASSQDRQFTDTQYF. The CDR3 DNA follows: TGTGCCAGCAGCCAAGATAGACAGTTCACAGATACGCAGTATTTT.

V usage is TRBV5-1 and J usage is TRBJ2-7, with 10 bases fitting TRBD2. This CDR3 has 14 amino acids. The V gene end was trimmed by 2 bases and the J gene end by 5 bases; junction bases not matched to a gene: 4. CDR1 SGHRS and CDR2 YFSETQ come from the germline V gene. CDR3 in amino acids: CASSFTSGVNEQYF. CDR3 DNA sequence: TGCGCCAGCAGCTTTACTAGCGGGGTTAACGAGCAGTACTTC.

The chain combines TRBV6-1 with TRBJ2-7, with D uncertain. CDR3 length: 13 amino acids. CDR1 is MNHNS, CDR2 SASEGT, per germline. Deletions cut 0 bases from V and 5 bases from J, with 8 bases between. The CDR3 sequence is CASSEARHHEQYF. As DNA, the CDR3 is TGTGCCAGCAGTGAAGCTAGACACCACGAGCAGTACTTC.

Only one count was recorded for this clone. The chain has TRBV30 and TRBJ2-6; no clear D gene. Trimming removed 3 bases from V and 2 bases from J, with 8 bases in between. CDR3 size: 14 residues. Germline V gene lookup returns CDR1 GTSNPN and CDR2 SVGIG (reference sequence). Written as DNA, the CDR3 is TGTGCCTGGAGCACCCTCACTGGGGCCAACGTCCTGACTTTC. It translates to CAWSTLTGANVLTF.

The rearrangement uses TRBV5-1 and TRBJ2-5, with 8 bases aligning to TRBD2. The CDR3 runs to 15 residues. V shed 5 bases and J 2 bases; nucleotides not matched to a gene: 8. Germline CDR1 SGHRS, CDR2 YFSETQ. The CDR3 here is CASRIGLAGQETQYF. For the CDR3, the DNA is TGCGCCAGCAGAATAGGATTAGCGGGGCAAGAGACCCAGTACTTC.

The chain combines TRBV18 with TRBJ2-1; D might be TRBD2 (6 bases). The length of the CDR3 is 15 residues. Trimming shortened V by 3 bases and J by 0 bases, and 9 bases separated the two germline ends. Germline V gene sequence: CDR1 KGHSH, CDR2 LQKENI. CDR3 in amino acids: CASSPGLRSYNEQFF. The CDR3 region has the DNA TGTGCCAGCTCACCGGGACTCCGCTCCTACAATGAGCAGTTCTTC.

This chain's CDR3 is CASKTGGVDGELFF. In DNA, the CDR3 is TGTGCCAGCAAGACAGGGGGCGTGGACGGGGAGCTGTTTTTT. The V call is TRBV6-5, the J call TRBJ2-2; 10 positions match TRBD1. The CDR3 spans 14 residues. V lost 7 bases, J lost 7 bases, and 6 bases stayed unmatched. The germline gives CDR1 MNHEY, CDR2 SVGAGI.

The CDR3 DNA sequence: TGTGCCAGCAGCTTATCGGGGGATCGTGAGCAGTTCTTC. The encoded protein is CASSLSGDREQFF. V and J are TRBV11-3 and TRBJ2-1; D perhaps matches TRBD2 (6 bases). CDR3 size: 13 residues. In germline, CDR1 is SGHNT, CDR2 YENEEA. V shed 2 bases and J shed 9 bases, with 11 bases lying between them.

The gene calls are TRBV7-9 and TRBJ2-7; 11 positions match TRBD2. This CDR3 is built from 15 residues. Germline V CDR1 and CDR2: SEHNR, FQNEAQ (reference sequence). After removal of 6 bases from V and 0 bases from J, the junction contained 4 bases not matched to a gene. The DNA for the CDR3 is TGTGCCAGCAGGCCTACTAGCGGGAGCTCCTACGAGCAGTACTTC. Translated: CASRPTSGSSYEQYF.